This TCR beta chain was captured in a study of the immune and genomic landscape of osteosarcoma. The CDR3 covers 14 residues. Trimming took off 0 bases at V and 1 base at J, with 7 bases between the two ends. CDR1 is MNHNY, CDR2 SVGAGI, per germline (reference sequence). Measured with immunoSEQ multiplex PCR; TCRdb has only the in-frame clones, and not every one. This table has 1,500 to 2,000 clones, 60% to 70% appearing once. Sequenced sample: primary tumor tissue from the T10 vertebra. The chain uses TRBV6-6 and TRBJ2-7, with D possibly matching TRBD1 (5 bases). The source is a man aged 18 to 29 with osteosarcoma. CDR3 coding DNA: TGTGCCAGCAGTTACTCTCAGGGATCCTACGAGCAGTACTTC. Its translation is CASSYSQGSYEQYF.